The clone carrying this T cell receptor (beta chain) was seen a handful of times. Its target is not known. CDR1 MNHGY and CDR2 SAAAGT come from the germline V gene. The CDR3 has 13 residues. V lost 5 bases, J lost 3 bases, and 1 base stayed unmatched. This entry comes from a study of T cells in localized non-small cell lung cancer. The protocol was immunoSEQ multiplex PCR, while the TCRdb copy is restricted to in-frame clones and leaves out a portion. The sample includes 2,500 to 3,000 clones, 28% of them seen just once. Overall study results and limits: A denser population of T cells in blood accompanied longer overall survival. In adjacent lung appeared a median 57 of the top 100 tumor clones. The tumor had only one region sequenced, so heterogeneity remains possible. Among the tissues sampled, uninvolved adjacent lung had the highest T cell clonality, above tumor.

The TCR comes from a female donor of 60 years or more with stage I lung adenocarcinoma. This rearrangement joins TRBV6-8 to TRBJ1-5; 7 bases match TRBD1. This specimen was lung tumor tissue, taken before any cancer treatment. The CDR3 region is CASSRGPNQPQHF. In nucleotides, the CDR3 is TGTGCCAGCAGTAGGGGGCCCAATCAGCCCCAGCATTTT.